What follows are 13 T cell receptor beta chains derived from one specimen sequenced in a study of blood T cell repertoires in COVID-19. Sequencing used immunoSEQ multiplex PCR; TCRdb keeps in-frame clones, though not all of them. The data hold about 210,000 clones, with about 87% observed a single time. Sequenced material: peripheral blood. These receptors were collected from a man aged 55 to 70 who had recovered from COVID-19.

The V and J genes are TRBV7-2 and TRBJ1-5; 8 bases agree with TRBD1. In germline, CDR1 is SGHTA, CDR2 FQGNSA. The CDR3 sequence is 13 residues long. The V gene end was trimmed by 5 bases and the J gene end by 6 bases; junction bases not matched to a gene: 3. CDR3 nucleotide sequence: TGTGCCAGCAGCCCACAGGGGGTTCAGCCCCAGCATTTT. Translating it yields CASSPQGVQPQHF.

This chain connects TRBV28 to TRBJ1-5; D uncertain. With 5 bases removed from V and 3 bases from J, the gap between germline ends came to 11 bases. The CDR3 is 14 residues long. Germline V gene sequence: CDR1 MDHEN, CDR2 SYDVKM. CDR3 DNA: TGTGCCAGCAGTAGGCACAGCAACAATCAGCCCCAGCATTTT. Protein sequence: CASSRHSNNQPQHF.

This clone was detected only once. The rearrangement joins TRBV30 to TRBJ2-5; 7 positions agree with TRBD2. From germline, CDR1 is GTSNPN and CDR2 SVGIG (reference sequence). The V and J ends lost 1 base and 1 base, in that order; junction bases with no gene match: 0. The CDR3 covers 13 residues. The CDR3 region is CAWSGTSQETQYF. CDR3 nucleotides: TGTGCCTGGAGTGGGACTAGCCAAGAGACCCAGTACTTC.

The chain recombines TRBV6-6 with TRBJ2-1; D call uncertain. The CDR3 runs 14 residues. The V gene's germline CDR1 is MNHNY and CDR2 SVGAGI (reference sequence). Deletions cut 0 bases from V and 9 bases from J, with 12 bases between. This CDR3 reads CASSYSRPPGEQFF. For the CDR3, the DNA is TGTGCCAGCAGTTACTCGAGGCCACCCGGTGAGCAGTTCTTC.

This chain joins TRBV3-1 (or the pseudogene TRBV3-2) and TRBJ2-1, with D hard to call. Germline CDR1 LGHDT, CDR2 YNNKEL (reference sequence). Deletions cut 1 base from V and 4 bases from J, with 2 bases between. CDR3 size: 12 residues. The CDR3 here is CASSQVYNEQFF. The CDR3 DNA reads TGTGCCAGCAGCCAAGTATACAATGAGCAGTTCTTC.

This chain links TRBV3-1 (or the pseudogene TRBV3-2) with TRBJ1-3, with 8 bases aligning to TRBD1. Per germline, CDR1 LGHDT and CDR2 YNNKEL (reference sequence). CDR3 size: 14 residues. The trim removed 2 bases at V and 4 bases at J, leaving 1 base unmatched. The CDR3 spells CASSQRDRGNTIYF. The CDR3 DNA follows: TGTGCCAGCAGCCAACGGGACAGGGGAAACACCATATATTTT.

J is TRBJ2-7 and V is TRBV7-2; possibly TRBD2 for D (6 bases). This CDR3 is built from 14 residues. CDR1 and CDR2 (germline): SGHTA, FQGNSA. Trimming left V 5 bases short and J 2 bases short, with 13 bases between. CDR3 in DNA: TGTGCCAGCAGCCCGGACTATACAACCTACGAGCAGTACTTC. Translating gives CASSPDYTTYEQYF.

The J gene is TRBJ1-6, the V gene TRBV19; D may be TRBD1 (6 bases). CDR1 and CDR2 (germline): LNHDA, SQIVND (reference sequence). CDR3 length: 13 amino acids. Trimming took off 4 bases at V and 12 bases at J, with 13 bases between the two ends. CDR3 residues: CASSTGQRLPLHF. CDR3 DNA: TGTGCCAGTAGTACCGGACAGAGACTACCCCTCCACTTT.

The chain has TRBV6-5 and TRBJ2-2, with 7 bases fitting TRBD1. The CDR3 length is 16 residues. Germline CDR1 and CDR2: MNHEY and SVGAGI. V dropped 2 bases and J dropped 0; count of bases not matched to a gene: 3. CDR3 nucleotides: TGTGCCAGCAGTTACGCGACAGGGTCGAACACCGGGGAGCTGTTTTTT. Translating gives CASSYATGSNTGELFF.

The J gene is TRBJ1-2, the V gene TRBV5-1; tentatively, D is TRBD1 (6 bases). CDR3 length equals 13 residues. CDR1 and CDR2 (germline): SGHRS, YFSETQ. The ends were cut back, 8 bases at V and 0 bases at J, with 11 bases in the middle. The DNA for the CDR3 is TGCGCCAGTACAACAGGGTCTAACTATGGCTACACCTTC. Translating gives CASTTGSNYGYTF. Full variable domain (outside the CDR3, taken from reference TRBV5-1 and TRBJ1-2): KAGVTQTPRYLIKTRGQQVTLSCSPISGHRSVSWYQQTPGQGLQFLFEYFSETQRNKGNFPGRFSGRQFSNSRSEMNVSTLELGDSALYLCASTTGSNYGYTFGSGTRLTVV.

This chain connects TRBV24-1 to TRBJ2-1; D possibly corresponds to TRBD1 (6 bases). CDR1 is KGHDR, CDR2 SFDVKD, per germline. Between the trimmed V and J ends, which lost 5 bases and 1 base, there was a span of 8 bases. The CDR3 sequence is 14 residues long. The CDR3 sequence: CATSGTASYNEQFF. The CDR3 DNA is TGTGCCACCAGTGGGACAGCATCCTACAATGAGCAGTTCTTC.

This chain uses TRBV19 with TRBJ1-6, with TRBD1 identical over 7 bases. Germline assignment: CDR1 LNHDA and CDR2 SQIVND (reference sequence). The trim removed 3 bases at V and 7 bases at J, leaving 3 bases unmatched. The CDR3 has 14 amino acids. The CDR3 sequence is CASSMQQGNSPLHF. CDR3 nucleotides: TGTGCCAGTAGTATGCAACAGGGGAATTCACCCCTCCACTTT.

The chain uses TRBV6-5 and TRBJ2-1, with 7 bases matching TRBD2. V was pared by 9 bases and J by 3 bases, with 11 bases of the junction left unmatched. CDR1 and CDR2 from the germline V gene are MNHEY and SVGAGI. This CDR3 is 15 amino acids long. The CDR3 is CASGRAGVNYNEQFF. CDR3 bases: TGTGCCAGTGGCCGGGCGGGGGTAAACTACAATGAGCAGTTCTTC.